This is a list of T cell receptor beta chains from one sample in a study of identical twins. TCRdb analysed the 5' RACE reads with MiXCR anew, one entry per CDR3 protein. The sample records approximately 690,000 distinct CDR3 sequences, 5.5% to 6.5% being singletons. The source material was naive T cells sorted from blood. Receptors were obtained from a man younger than 35 in good health. Each CDR3 is given with its conserved first and last residue.

v_call cdr3_aa
TRBV2 CASRYRRSPLHF
TRBV5-1 CASRPGLLRDTQYF
TRBV10-2 CASSTGTSAFPSRETQYF
TRBV12-3/TRBV12-4 CASRQEGGGTEAFF
TRBV19 CASSPQTGSVTEAFF
TRBV15 CATSGGGTSGLDYNEQFF
TRBV12-2 CASRLNRGTSSGHTYGYTF
TRBV27 CASSLRGSGTEAFF
TRBV12-3/TRBV12-4 CASKPQGTYNSPLHF
TRBV5-1 CASTRQGSGELFF
TRBV19 CASSIDRVAQPQHF
TRBV6-5 CASSSTGKNEKLFF
TRBV20-1 CSARYWGTGKNTDTQYF
TRBV19 CASSTWDREGFYGYTF
TRBV7-2 CASSLYPTSGGTDTQYF
TRBV7-9 CASSLAIGGSTDTQYF
TRBV20-1 CSASHVEGARYGYTF
TRBV20-1 CSARGAGGSTEAFF
TRBV2 CASSLTVTNEKLFF
TRBV15 CATSRDPGDTQYF
TRBV9 CASSSQQGLNTEAFF
TRBV20-1 CSARDQRTRETQYF
TRBV6-1 CASRWEGGTTDTQYF
TRBV9 CASSPEGVGNTIYF
TRBV6-1 CASSPGQGGGYTF
TRBV29-1 CSVHRGTRNTEAFF
TRBV20-1 CSAWDSRQEQFF
TRBV10-3 CAISIQGNDTEAFF
TRBV9 CASSVDASSYNEQFF
TRBV5-1 CASSLEGLRQETQYF
TRBV6-6 CASRTGRYLTQYF
TRBV18 CASSSGQAEFDTQYF
TRBV19 CASSIFGGKLSSYNEQFF
TRBV20-1 CSAHPLSSNEQYF
TRBV6-1 CASSALMRRAGEKETQYF
TRBV25-1 CASSRTGIGYTF
TRBV18 CASSPPGKPQHF
TRBV20-1 CSARDWLAGAYEQYF
TRBV11-3 CASSSLAGGRGELFF
TRBV12-3/TRBV12-4 CASSHRGGNTGELFF
TRBV9 CASSVAGARSNEQFF
TRBV20-1 CSASDEGGFNSPLHF
TRBV29-1 CSVLRRTDTQYF
TRBV4-2 CASSQDLSLPTGELFF
TRBV24-1 CATSDLRQGGEQFF
TRBV27 CASSLTRTKEAFF
TRBV10-3 CAIGGGTDTQYF
TRBV24-1 CATRQTGLDTEAFF
TRBV7-2 CASSLIDYNEQFF
TRBV11-2 CASSESWGEDTQYF
TRBV14 CASSQVGEAVKLFF
TRBV5-6 CASRKQSLETQYF
TRBV6-5 CASSWGMRSYEQYF
TRBV5-1 CASSSTSEIPYEQYF
TRBV10-3 CAIEWRNEQFF